The source of this T cell receptor beta chain is a study of T cell repertoires in cytomegalovirus infection. Study in general: Newly reported HLA-C-restricted and thoroughly characterized HLA-B-restricted CMV epitopes were employed.

Using its own MiXCR run on the reads, TCRdb lists one record per CDR3 protein. The sample holds approximately 730,000 distinct CDR3 sequences, 25% to 35% seen once. Worth noting for this clonotype: Its target is unknown.

The CDR3 is made up of 14 amino acids. V shed 5 bases and J shed 6 bases, with 13 bases lying between them. From germline, CDR1 is SEHNR and CDR2 FQNEAQ (reference sequence). General observations from the study: Within the response measured ex vivo, HLA-C-restricted CMV-specific TCR beta clonotypes were dominant. Identification of carriers of CMV plus the relevant HLA was achieved through cumulative public TCR beta family frequency.

The clonotype comes from a human donor in good health (CMV status not recorded). Some clones in this sample may be carry-over from other donors' samples. The V call is TRBV7-9, the J call TRBJ2-2; D is ambiguous. This material consisted of cultured CD8+ T cells from PBMCs, taken from culture after CMV antigen stimulation. CDR3: CASSRDLRPGELFF. CDR3 sequence (DNA): TGTGCCAGCAGCCGCGATTTAAGGCCCGGGGAGCTGTTTTTT.